Included here is one T cell receptor beta chain sequence, with context. The antigen is unknown. The sample comes from a study of response to subunit inactivated influenza vaccine. The study's findings and limits: With each seasonal influenza vaccination, the authors suggested, few new T cells are recruited.

Each CDR3 protein is one row after TCRdb ran MiXCR on the RT-PCR reads. Among roughly 550,000 distinct CDR3 sequences listed, around 25% were seen once. These data were also reused for a study on T cells expressing NK-cell markers. From that study: 5'RACE template switching with UMIs generated TCR beta cDNA. Of eight sequenced donors, seven were HCMV-seropositive and one HCMV-seronegative. NKG2C+ dominant clonotypes from 6 or 7 donors made up about 1.0-8% of CD8+ T cells.

The sequencing here drew on CD4+ T cells sorted from PBMCs, taken 11 to 12 days after vaccination. The origin of this receptor is a man aged 45 to 65 who received an inactivated influenza vaccine.

The CDR3 DNA reads as TGTGCCAGCTCAAAGGGGGCTAGCGCGAATGAGCAGTTCTTC. Protein: CASSKGASANEQFF. V is TRBV14 and J is TRBJ2-1, with D tentatively TRBD1 (7 bases). The CDR3 spans 14 residues. The germline V gene encodes CDR1 SGHDN and CDR2 FVKESK. Trimming left V 8 bases short and J 7 bases short, with 18 bases between.